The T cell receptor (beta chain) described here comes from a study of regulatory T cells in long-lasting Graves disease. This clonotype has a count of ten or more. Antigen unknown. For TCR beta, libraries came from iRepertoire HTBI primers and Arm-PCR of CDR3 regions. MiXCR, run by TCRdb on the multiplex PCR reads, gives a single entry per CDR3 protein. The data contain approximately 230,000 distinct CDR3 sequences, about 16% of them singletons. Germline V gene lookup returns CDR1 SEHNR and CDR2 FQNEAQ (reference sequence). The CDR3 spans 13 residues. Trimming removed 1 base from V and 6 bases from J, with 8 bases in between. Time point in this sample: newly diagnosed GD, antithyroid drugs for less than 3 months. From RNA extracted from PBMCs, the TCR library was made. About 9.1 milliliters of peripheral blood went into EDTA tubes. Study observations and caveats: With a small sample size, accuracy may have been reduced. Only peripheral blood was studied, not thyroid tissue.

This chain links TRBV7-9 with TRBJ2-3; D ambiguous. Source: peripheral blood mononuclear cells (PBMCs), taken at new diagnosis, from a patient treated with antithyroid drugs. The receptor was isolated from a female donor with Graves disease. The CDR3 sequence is CASSLEGLDTQYF. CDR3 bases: TGTGCCAGCAGCTTAGAAGGGCTCGATACGCAGTATTTT.